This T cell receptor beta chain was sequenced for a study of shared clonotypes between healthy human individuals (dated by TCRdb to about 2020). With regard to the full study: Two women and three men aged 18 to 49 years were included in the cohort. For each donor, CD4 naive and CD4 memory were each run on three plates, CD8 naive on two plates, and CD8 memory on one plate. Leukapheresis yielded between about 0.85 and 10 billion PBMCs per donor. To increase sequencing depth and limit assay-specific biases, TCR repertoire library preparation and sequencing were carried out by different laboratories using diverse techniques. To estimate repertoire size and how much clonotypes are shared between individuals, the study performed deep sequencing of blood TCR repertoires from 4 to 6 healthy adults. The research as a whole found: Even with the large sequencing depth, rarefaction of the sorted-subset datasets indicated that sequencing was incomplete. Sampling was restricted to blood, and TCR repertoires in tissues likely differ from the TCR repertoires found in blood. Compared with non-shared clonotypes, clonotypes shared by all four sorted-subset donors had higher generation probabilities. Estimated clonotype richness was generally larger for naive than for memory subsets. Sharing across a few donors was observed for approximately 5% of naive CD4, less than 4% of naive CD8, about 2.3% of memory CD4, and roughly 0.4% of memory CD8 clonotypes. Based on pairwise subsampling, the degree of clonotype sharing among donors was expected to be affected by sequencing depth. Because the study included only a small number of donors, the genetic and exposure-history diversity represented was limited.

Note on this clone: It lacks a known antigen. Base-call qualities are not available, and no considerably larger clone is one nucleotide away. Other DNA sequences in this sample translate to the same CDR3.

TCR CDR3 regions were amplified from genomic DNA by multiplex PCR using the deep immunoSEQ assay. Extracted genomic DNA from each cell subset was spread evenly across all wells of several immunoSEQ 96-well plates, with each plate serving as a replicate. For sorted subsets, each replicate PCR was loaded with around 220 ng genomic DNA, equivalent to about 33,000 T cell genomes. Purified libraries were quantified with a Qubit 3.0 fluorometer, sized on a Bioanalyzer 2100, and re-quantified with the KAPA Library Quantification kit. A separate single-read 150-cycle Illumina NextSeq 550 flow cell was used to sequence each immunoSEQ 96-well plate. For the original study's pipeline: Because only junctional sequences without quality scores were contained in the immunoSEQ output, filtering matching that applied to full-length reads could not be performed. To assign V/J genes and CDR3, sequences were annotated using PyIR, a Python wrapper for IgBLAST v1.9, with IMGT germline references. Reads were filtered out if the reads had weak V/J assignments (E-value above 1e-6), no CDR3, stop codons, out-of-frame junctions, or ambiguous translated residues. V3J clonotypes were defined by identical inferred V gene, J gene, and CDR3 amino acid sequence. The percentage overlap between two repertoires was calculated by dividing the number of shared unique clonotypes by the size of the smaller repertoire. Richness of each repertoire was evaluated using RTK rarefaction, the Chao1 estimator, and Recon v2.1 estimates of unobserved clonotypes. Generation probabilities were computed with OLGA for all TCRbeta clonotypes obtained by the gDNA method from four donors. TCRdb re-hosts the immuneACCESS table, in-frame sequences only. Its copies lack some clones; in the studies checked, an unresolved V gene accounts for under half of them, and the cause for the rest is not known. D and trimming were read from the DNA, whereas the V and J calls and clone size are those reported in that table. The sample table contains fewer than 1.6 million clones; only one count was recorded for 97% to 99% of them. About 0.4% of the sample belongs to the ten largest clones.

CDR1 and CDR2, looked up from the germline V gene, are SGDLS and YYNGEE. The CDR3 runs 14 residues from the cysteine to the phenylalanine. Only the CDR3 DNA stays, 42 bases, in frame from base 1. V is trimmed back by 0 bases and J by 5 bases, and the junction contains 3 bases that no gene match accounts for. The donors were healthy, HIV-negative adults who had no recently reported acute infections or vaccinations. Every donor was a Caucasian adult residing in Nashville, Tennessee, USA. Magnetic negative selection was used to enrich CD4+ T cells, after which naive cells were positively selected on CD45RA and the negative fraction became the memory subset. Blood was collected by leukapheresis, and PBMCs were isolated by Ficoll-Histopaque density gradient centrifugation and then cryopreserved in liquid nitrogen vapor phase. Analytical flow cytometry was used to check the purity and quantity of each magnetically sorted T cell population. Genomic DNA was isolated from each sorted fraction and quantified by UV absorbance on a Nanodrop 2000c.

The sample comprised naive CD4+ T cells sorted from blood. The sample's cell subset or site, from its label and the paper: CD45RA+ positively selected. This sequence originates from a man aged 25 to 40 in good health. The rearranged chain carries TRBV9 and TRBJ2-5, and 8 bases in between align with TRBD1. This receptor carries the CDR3 CASSVGRGQETQYF. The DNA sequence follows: TGTGCCAGCAGCGTAGGCAGGGGGCAGGAGACCCAGTACTTC.